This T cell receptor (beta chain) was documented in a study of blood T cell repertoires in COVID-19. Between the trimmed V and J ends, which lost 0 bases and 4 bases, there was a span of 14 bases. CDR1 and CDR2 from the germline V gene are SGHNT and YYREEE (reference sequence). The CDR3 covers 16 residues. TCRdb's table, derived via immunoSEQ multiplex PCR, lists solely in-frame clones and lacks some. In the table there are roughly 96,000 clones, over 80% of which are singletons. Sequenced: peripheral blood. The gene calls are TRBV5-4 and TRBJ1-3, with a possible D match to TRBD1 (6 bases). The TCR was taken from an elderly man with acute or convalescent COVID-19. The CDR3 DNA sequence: TGTGCCAGCAGCTTGGGCGGCAGGGGATTCGGAAACACCATATATTTT. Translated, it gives CASSLGGRGFGNTIYF.